The 21 T cell receptor beta chains below were found in one sample sequenced in a study of T cell changes during pregnancy in multiple sclerosis. Generated by immunoSEQ multiplex PCR, the TCRdb table keeps only in-frame clones and is missing some. The table records some 67,000 clones, around 92% of them present only once. The input for sequencing was peripheral blood, taken in the first trimester of pregnancy. These receptors were obtained from a female donor with multiple sclerosis, enrolled in a pregnancy study.

The chain joins TRBV5-4 to TRBJ2-6; 9 nucleotides align to TRBD1. The CDR3 length is 17 residues. Germline CDR1 and CDR2: SGHNT and YYREEE (reference sequence). Unmatched junction bases numbered 3, after V lost 2 bases and J lost 0 bases. In DNA, the CDR3 is TGTGCCAGCAGCTTCGGGACAGGGCACTCTGGGGCCAACGTCCTGACTTTC. Residues: CASSFGTGHSGANVLTF.

The chain employs TRBV29-1 and TRBJ1-5; TRBD1 aligns across 10 bases. J was trimmed by 3 bases and V by 7 bases; bases with no gene match: 3. The CDR3 is 13 residues long. Germline CDR1 reads SQVTM; CDR2 reads ANQGSEA. This CDR3 is CSAGQGNNQPQHF. DNA of the CDR3: TGCAGCGCGGGACAGGGGAACAATCAGCCCCAGCATTTT.

The genes are TRBV4-1 and TRBJ2-7, with 14 bases matching TRBD2. The V gene end was trimmed by 4 bases and the J gene end by 4 bases; junction bases not matched to a gene: 24. The CDR3 sequence is 22 residues long. Germline V gives CDR1 MGHRA, CDR2 YSYEKL. CDR3 DNA: TGCGCCAGCAGCCCCCGTGCCCAAGGGTTGGGACTAGCGGGAGAGGTCCGGTACGAGCAGTACTTC. Translation: CASSPRAQGLGLAGEVRYEQYF.

This clone appeared once. The rearrangement uses TRBV5-4 and TRBJ1-2, with 7 bases matching TRBD1. Per the germline V gene, CDR1 is SGHNT and CDR2 is YYREEE (reference sequence). The CDR3 contains 14 residues. With 2 bases clipped from V and 5 bases from J, the junction kept 6 bases outside the gene matches. This CDR3 is CASSLQGQAYGYTF. The CDR3 DNA reads as TGTGCCAGCAGCTTACAAGGACAGGCTTATGGCTACACCTTC.

The rearrangement joins TRBV30 to TRBJ1-5; 8 nucleotides line up with TRBD1. The V gene end was trimmed by 8 bases and the J gene end by 6 bases; junction bases not matched to a gene: 9. The CDR3 has 13 residues. CDR1 is GTSNPN, CDR2 SVGIG, per germline (reference sequence). This chain's CDR3 is CAGDTGGGQPQHF. The CDR3 DNA sequence: TGTGCCGGGGACACAGGGGGAGGTCAGCCCCAGCATTTT.

This clone was detected once. This chain links TRBV28 with TRBJ2-4; possibly TRBD2 for D (5 bases). The CDR3 has 11 amino acids. The V end lost 4 bases, the J end lost 11 bases, and 9 bases lay between the germline ends. CDR1 and CDR2 from the germline V gene are MDHEN and SYDVKM. The CDR3 DNA sequence: TGTGCCAGCAGTTCAAAGAGGGTTCAGTACTTC. Translation gives CASSSKRVQYF.

This chain uses TRBV5-6 with TRBJ1-6; 9 nucleotides agree with TRBD1. Germline CDR1 and CDR2: SGHDT and YYEEEE. This CDR3 has 18 amino acids. V lost 4 bases and J lost 0; bases outside the gene matches: 8. Written as DNA, the CDR3 is TGTGCCAGCAGCGTAGGACAGGGGCTTGGCTCCTATAATTCACCCCTCCACTTT. This translates into CASSVGQGLGSYNSPLHF.

CDR3 sequence (DNA): TGTGCCAGCAGCCCCATCACAGGAAATGAGCAGTTCTTC. The encoded protein is CASSPITGNEQFF. The rearrangement joins TRBV7-2 to TRBJ2-1, with D perhaps matching TRBD1 (5 bases). The CDR3 totals 13 residues. The germline V gene has CDR1 SGHTA and CDR2 FQGNSA. Trimming pared 5 bases from V and 7 bases from J, leaving 12 bases between.

The chain links TRBV19 to TRBJ2-1, with a tentative D call TRBD2 (5 bases). The length of the CDR3 is 13 residues. The germline V and J ends were trimmed by 0 bases and 10 bases, with 10 bases remaining between them. Germline V gene data show CDR1 as LNHDA and CDR2 as SQIVND (reference sequence). CDR3 coding DNA: TGTGCCAGTAGTATAGATCCAGAGGGAGAGCAGTTCTTC. Its protein is CASSIDPEGEQFF.

This chain links TRBV7-2 with TRBJ1-6, with 12 bases fitting TRBD1. Germline V lookup: CDR1 SGHTA, CDR2 FQGNSA. J was trimmed by 5 bases and V by 5 bases; bases with no gene match: 10. The CDR3 totals 18 residues. The CDR3 DNA reads TGTGCCAGCAGCCGAGGGACAGGGGGCATTATGAATAATTCACCCCTCCACTTT. Amino acids: CASSRGTGGIMNNSPLHF.

This chain links TRBV6-1 with TRBJ2-3; 7 bases agree with TRBD1. Per the germline V gene, CDR1 is MNHNS and CDR2 is SASEGT. V lost 8 bases, J lost 3 bases, and 8 bases stayed unmatched. This CDR3 region has 14 residues. For the CDR3, the DNA is TGTGCCAGCCCCGGGACAGCACCGACAGATACGCAGTATTTT. Encoded protein: CASPGTAPTDTQYF.

This chain links TRBV11-1 with TRBJ2-2, with TRBD2 identical over 8 bases. The CDR3 consists of 16 residues. Germline CDR1 is SGHAT and CDR2 is FQDESV (reference sequence). The V segment lost 2 bases and the J segment 2 bases; nucleotides outside the gene matches: 4. Here the CDR3 DNA reads TGTGCCAGCAGCTTATTAGCGGGAACTAACACCGGGGAGCTGTTTTTT. Its translation: CASSLLAGTNTGELFF.

The chain employs TRBV6-5 and TRBJ1-1; D perhaps matches TRBD1 (5 bases). V was cut by 0 bases and J by 9 bases, with 14 bases left in between. The CDR3 consists of 14 residues. Germline V lookup: CDR1 MNHEY, CDR2 SVGAGI. The CDR3 loop is CASSYSVQGSQAFF. CDR3 nucleotide sequence: TGTGCCAGCAGTTACTCAGTCCAGGGATCTCAAGCTTTCTTT.

The chain employs TRBV5-4 and TRBJ1-2; D is undetermined. The V and J ends lost 0 bases and 3 bases respectively, with 9 bases between them. The CDR3 contains 14 residues. Germline lookup yields CDR1 SGHNT and CDR2 YYREEE (reference sequence). CDR3 nucleotides: TGTGCCAGCAGCTTGGAAGTTGCGGACTATGGCTACACCTTC. Protein product: CASSLEVADYGYTF. Variable domain in full (rest from reference TRBV5-4 and TRBJ1-2): ETGVTQSPTHLIKTRGQQVTLRCSSQSGHNTVSWYQQALGQGPQFIFQYYREEENGRGNFPPRFSGLQFPNYSSELNVNALELDDSALYLCASSLEVADYGYTFGSGTRLTVV.

The gene calls are TRBV5-5 and TRBJ2-7, with 9 bases that match TRBD1. V shed 2 bases and J 0 bases; nucleotides not matched to a gene: 6. The germline gives CDR1 SGHKS, CDR2 YYEKEE (reference sequence). The CDR3 totals 16 residues. This CDR3 is CASSFWGTGSSYEQYF. Written as DNA, the CDR3 is TGTGCCAGCAGCTTTTGGGGGACAGGGAGCTCCTACGAGCAGTACTTC.

CDR3 sequence reads: CASSIQASGGSSNQPQHF. The CDR3 DNA reads TGTGCCAGTAGTATCCAAGCCTCGGGTGGGAGTAGCAATCAGCCCCAGCATTTT. The rearrangement joins TRBV19 to TRBJ1-5; D unclear. The ends were cut back, 3 bases at V and 0 bases at J, with 18 bases in the middle. The CDR3 runs 18 residues. Per the germline V gene, CDR1 is LNHDA and CDR2 is SQIVND (reference sequence).

This chain joins TRBV28 and TRBJ2-7, with TRBD1 matching 7 bases. The CDR3 spans 16 residues. With 6 bases clipped from V and 2 bases from J, the junction kept 13 bases outside the gene matches. Germline loops: CDR1 MDHEN, CDR2 SYDVKM. As DNA, the CDR3 is TGTGCCAGCAGCACCTTCGGGGCAGGGGGACCCTACGAGCAGTACTTC. The encoded protein is CASSTFGAGGPYEQYF.

The V gene is TRBV5-6, the J gene TRBJ2-2; 13 bases align to TRBD2. Germline trimming cut 4 bases from V and 0 bases from J; bases unmatched to any gene: 6. This CDR3 spans 18 amino acids. The germline gives CDR1 SGHDT, CDR2 YYEEEE. Here the CDR3 reads CASSKAGTSGANTGELFF. The CDR3 DNA sequence: TGTGCCAGCAGCAAAGCTGGGACTAGCGGGGCGAACACCGGGGAGCTGTTTTTT.

CDR3 nucleotides: TGTGCCAGCAGCCAAGACCAGGGAATTGTCTACGAGCAGTACTTC. This gives the protein CASSQDQGIVYEQYF. This sequence joins TRBV4-2 and TRBJ2-7; possibly TRBD1 for D (5 bases). The germline V gene encodes CDR1 LGHNA and CDR2 YNFKEQ. V lost 0 bases, J lost 3 bases, and 12 bases lay in between. This CDR3 comprises 15 residues.

The chain couples TRBV9 to TRBJ2-1; tentatively, D is TRBD2 (7 bases). The CDR3 length is 12 residues. In germline, CDR1 is SGDLS, CDR2 YYNGEE. Trimming pared 7 bases from V and 9 bases from J, leaving 14 bases between. The chain's CDR3 is CASGEGGSEQFF. CDR3 sequence (DNA): TGTGCCAGCGGGGAGGGGGGTAGTGAGCAGTTCTTC.

The V call is TRBV5-4, the J call TRBJ2-7; TRBD1 matches at 7 bases. Germline assignment: CDR1 SGHNT and CDR2 YYREEE (reference sequence). V dropped 5 bases and J dropped 5; count of bases not matched to a gene: 10. CDR3 length: 14 residues. In DNA, the CDR3 is TGTGCCAGCAGTCGGGACAGTTTTGTGGACGAGCAGTACTTC. This encodes CASSRDSFVDEQYF.